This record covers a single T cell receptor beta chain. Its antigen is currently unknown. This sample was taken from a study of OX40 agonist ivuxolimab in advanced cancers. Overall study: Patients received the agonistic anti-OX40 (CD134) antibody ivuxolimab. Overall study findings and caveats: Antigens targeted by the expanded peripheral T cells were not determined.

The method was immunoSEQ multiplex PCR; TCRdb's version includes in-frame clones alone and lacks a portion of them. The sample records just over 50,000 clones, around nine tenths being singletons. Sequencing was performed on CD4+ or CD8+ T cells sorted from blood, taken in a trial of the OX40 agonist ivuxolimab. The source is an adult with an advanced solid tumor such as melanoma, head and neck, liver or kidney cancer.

The CDR3 here is CASSWDQGGEYF. CDR3 DNA sequence: TGTGCCAGCAGCTGGGACCAGGGTGGTGAGTACTTC. The V and J genes are TRBV11-2 and TRBJ2-7, with D perhaps assigned TRBD1 or TRBD2 (5 bases each). Trimming shortened V by 4 bases and J by 11 bases, and 15 bases separated the two germline ends. The CDR3 runs to 12 residues. The germline CDR1 and CDR2 sequences are SGHAT and FQNNGV. The complete variable domain, with remaining parts taken from reference TRBV11-2 and TRBJ2-7, reads EAGVAQSPRYKIIEKRQSVAFWCNPISGHATLYWYQQILGQGPKLLIQFQNNGVVDDSQLPKDRFSAERLKGVDSTLKIQPAKLEDSAVYLCASSWDQGGEYFGPGTRLTVT.